One and the same sample provided the 20 T cell receptor beta chains below, sequenced in a study of cytomegalovirus exposure and HLA in healthy donors. Data came from immunoSEQ multiplex PCR; TCRdb stores just in-frame clones and leaves some out. The profile covers about 200,000 clones, with 65% to 90% appearing a single time and around 15% taken by the ten largest. The sequencing sample was made of PBMCs. The receptors originated from a woman in her twenties or thirties in good health and CMV-seropositive.

The chain combines TRBV4-1 with TRBJ2-3, with TRBD2 as a possible D gene (5 bases). The length of the CDR3 is 14 residues. V was trimmed by 7 bases and J by 2 bases, leaving 13 bases between them. The V gene's germline CDR1 is MGHRA and CDR2 YSYEKL. In DNA, the CDR3 is TGCGCCAGCAAAAACACCGGGGACACAGATACGCAGTATTTT. This codes for CASKNTGDTDTQYF.

As concerns this clone: One junction end does not reproduce the germline sequence, and a read error may be involved. V usage is TRBV5-6 and J usage is TRBJ2-7, with TRBD2 matching over 16 bases. The CDR3 is 14 residues long. Germline V gene sequence: CDR1 SGHDT, CDR2 YYEEEE. The CDR3 DNA follows: TGTGCCAGCAGCACCGGGACTAGCGGGAGGGAAGTACACTTC. This codes for CASSTGTSGREVHF.

The rearrangement joins TRBV7-8 to TRBJ2-1; D call uncertain. CDR3 size: 12 residues. Germline V gene data show CDR1 as SGHVS and CDR2 as FQNEAQ. V dropped 0 bases and J dropped 10 bases, with 7 bases sitting between them. The CDR3, as DNA: TGTGCCAGCAGCTTAGCGAGGCAAGAGCAGTTCTTC. It codes for CASSLARQEQFF.

V and J are TRBV25-1 and TRBJ1-1; D possibly corresponds to TRBD1 (5 bases). CDR1 is MGHDK, CDR2 SYGVNS, per germline. V gave up 0 bases and J gave up 11 bases, with 16 bases separating them. The CDR3 sequence is 14 residues long. Written as DNA, the CDR3 is TGTGCCAGCAGTGAATATCAGACGGACAAGGAGGCTTTCTTT. Translating gives CASSEYQTDKEAFF.

The rearrangement uses TRBV28 and TRBJ2-5; D is possibly TRBD2 (5 bases). Germline CDR1 is MDHEN and CDR2 is SYDVKM. V lost 7 bases to trimming and J lost 4 bases, with 16 bases between them. This CDR3 is built from 14 residues. CDR3 in DNA: TGTGCCAGCAACGTACTAGGGCCGCTAGAGACCCAGTACTTC. It yields the protein CASNVLGPLETQYF. The full variable domain, completed using reference TRBV28 and TRBJ2-5, is DVKVTQSSRYLVKRTGEKVFLECVQDMDHENMFWYRQDPGLGLRLIYFSYDVKMKEKGDIPEGYSVSREKKERFSLILESASTNQTSMYLCASNVLGPLETQYFGPGTRLLVL.

On this clone itself: Its ends do not fully match the called genes, so a read error is possible. The chain couples TRBV7-7 to TRBJ2-1; D possibly corresponds to TRBD2 (7 bases). In germline, CDR1 is SSHAT, CDR2 FNYEAQ (reference sequence). This CDR3 spans 13 amino acids. CDR3 coding DNA: TGTGCTAGCAGCTTAGGGGGGGAGTCCGAACTGTTCTTC. Encoded protein: CASSLGGESELFF.

The CDR3 nucleotides read TGCAGTGGAGAGGGAGAGACCCAGTACTTC. Translation: CSGEGETQYF. The rearrangement joins TRBV20-1 to TRBJ2-5, with a possible D match to TRBD2 (5 bases). Germline lookup yields CDR1 DFQATT and CDR2 SNEGSKA (reference sequence). Trimming cost V 7 bases and J 4 bases, with 7 bases left between them. This CDR3 spans 10 amino acids.

This clone showed up just once. The chain joins TRBV29-1 to TRBJ1-1; D is ambiguous. This CDR3 comprises 13 residues. V was pared by 4 bases and J by 1 base, with 10 bases between. From germline, CDR1 is SQVTM and CDR2 ANQGSEA. The CDR3 region is CSVALTQNTEAFF. DNA of the CDR3: TGCAGCGTTGCCCTCACTCAGAACACTGAAGCTTTCTTT.

The V and J genes are TRBV9 and TRBJ1-1, with unresolved D. This CDR3 comprises 13 residues. Trimming removed 0 bases from V and 1 base from J, with 4 bases in between. Germline V gene sequence: CDR1 SGDLS, CDR2 YYNGEE. The chain's CDR3 is CASSVGANTEAFF. CDR3 bases: TGTGCCAGCAGCGTAGGGGCGAACACTGAAGCTTTCTTT.

This clone was recorded only once. J is TRBJ2-7 and V is TRBV5-4; a possible D gene is TRBD2 (5 bases). Germline V gene lookup returns CDR1 SGHNT and CDR2 YYREEE (reference sequence). The CDR3 runs to 16 residues. V was pared by 4 bases and J by 3 bases, with 20 bases between. The DNA of the CDR3 is TGTGCCAGCAGCCGGGGTGGGCCTACCCCGGGCTACGAGCAGTACTTC. Protein sequence: CASSRGGPTPGYEQYF.

This clone was found a few times. This sequence joins TRBV18 and TRBJ1-1; 8 positions agree with TRBD1. CDR1 and CDR2 from the germline V gene are KGHSH and LQKENI. With 3 bases clipped from V and 3 bases from J, the junction kept 12 bases outside the gene matches. The CDR3 contains 17 residues. For the CDR3, the DNA is TGTGCCAGCTCACCGCCTGGACAGGGCTTATGGGACACTGAAGCTTTCTTT. It codes for CASSPPGQGLWDTEAFF.

The V and J genes are TRBV5-1 and TRBJ2-3, with TRBD1 matching over 10 bases. With V trimmed by 0 bases and J by 7 bases, 8 bases remained unmatched. This CDR3 spans 16 amino acids. Germline CDR1 SGHRS, CDR2 YFSETQ. CDR3 nucleotide sequence: TGCGCCAGCAGCTTGGACCCGGGACAGGGGTTTAATACGCAGTATTTT. This sequence encodes CASSLDPGQGFNTQYF. Full variable domain (remainder filled in from reference TRBV5-1 and TRBJ2-3): KAGVTQTPRYLIKTRGQQVTLSCSPISGHRSVSWYQQTPGQGLQFLFEYFSETQRNKGNFPGRFSGRQFSNSRSEMNVSTLELGDSALYLCASSLDPGQGFNTQYFGPGTRLTVL.

V and J are TRBV7-2 and TRBJ2-7, with 8 bases aligning to TRBD2. The ends lost 3 bases at V and 2 bases at J; junction bases unmatched: 6. Per the germline V gene, CDR1 is SGHTA and CDR2 is FQGNSA. The CDR3 runs to 15 residues. CDR3 DNA sequence: TGTGCCAGCAGCTTGGGACTAGGAGGGACCTACGAGCAGTACTTC. As protein: CASSLGLGGTYEQYF.

This chain's CDR3 is CASSLRLSSYNEQFF. The DNA for the CDR3 is TGCGCCAGCAGCTTACGTCTTAGCTCCTACAATGAGCAGTTCTTC. The J gene is TRBJ2-1, the V gene TRBV5-1; D call uncertain. The CDR3 runs to 15 residues. Between the trimmed V and J ends, which lost 2 bases and 0 bases, there was a span of 9 bases. Germline values: CDR1 SGHRS, CDR2 YFSETQ.

The chain carries TRBV6-5 and TRBJ1-1, with D possibly matching TRBD1 (6 bases). Germline values: CDR1 MNHEY, CDR2 SVGAGI. This CDR3 spans 15 amino acids. Trimming cost V 6 bases and J 3 bases, with 17 bases left between them. CDR3 amino acids: CASSHRGGGYTEAFF. The CDR3 DNA reads TGTGCCAGCAGCCACCGGGGAGGGGGGTACACTGAAGCTTTCTTT.

The CDR3 nucleotides are TGTGCCAGCAGCCCCAATAGACTCACAGGATTTGTCAATCAGCCCCAGCATTTT. Amino acids: CASSPNRLTGFVNQPQHF. This chain links TRBV4-2 with TRBJ1-5, with D possibly matching TRBD1 (5 bases). Germline CDR1 is LGHNA and CDR2 is YNFKEQ. V gave up 4 bases and J gave up 3 bases, with 22 bases separating them. The CDR3 extends over 18 amino acids.

This rearrangement joins TRBV7-2 to TRBJ2-5; 7 bases agree with TRBD1. Germline lookup yields CDR1 SGHTA and CDR2 FQGNSA. J gave up 7 bases and V 5 bases, and 10 bases lay outside the gene matches. This CDR3 has 14 amino acids. The CDR3 protein is CASSQLGGSGTQYF. In DNA form, the CDR3 reads TGTGCCAGCAGCCAGCTAGGGGGCAGCGGGACCCAGTACTTC.

The chain employs TRBV4-2 and TRBJ2-3, with unresolved D. The germline V gene encodes CDR1 LGHNA and CDR2 YNFKEQ. The CDR3 sequence is 13 residues long. Trimming left V 1 base short and J 4 bases short, with 6 bases between. CDR3 coding DNA: TGTGCCAGCAGCCAAGTCTTAGCAGATACGCAGTATTTT. Translation gives CASSQVLADTQYF.

The chain joins TRBV5-1 to TRBJ2-1; 13 bases agree with TRBD2. Germline V gives CDR1 SGHRS, CDR2 YFSETQ. CDR3 size: 19 residues. V lost 4 bases and J lost 0; bases outside the gene matches: 10. CDR3 DNA sequence: TGCGCCAGCAGCGCCGGACTAGCGGGAGTACTGAGCTCCTACAATGAGCAGTTCTTC. Its protein is CASSAGLAGVLSSYNEQFF. The variable domain in full, completed from reference TRBV5-1 and TRBJ2-1, reads KAGVTQTPRYLIKTRGQQVTLSCSPISGHRSVSWYQQTPGQGLQFLFEYFSETQRNKGNFPGRFSGRQFSNSRSEMNVSTLELGDSALYLCASSAGLAGVLSSYNEQFFGPGTRLTVL.

V and J are TRBV5-6 and TRBJ2-7, with D hard to call. This CDR3 contains 13 residues. Germline CDR1 SGHDT, CDR2 YYEEEE. Trimming left V 4 bases short and J 5 bases short, with 13 bases between. The CDR3 loop reads CASSPAGINEQYF. The CDR3 DNA follows: TGTGCCAGCAGCCCAGCAGGAATCAACGAGCAGTACTTC.